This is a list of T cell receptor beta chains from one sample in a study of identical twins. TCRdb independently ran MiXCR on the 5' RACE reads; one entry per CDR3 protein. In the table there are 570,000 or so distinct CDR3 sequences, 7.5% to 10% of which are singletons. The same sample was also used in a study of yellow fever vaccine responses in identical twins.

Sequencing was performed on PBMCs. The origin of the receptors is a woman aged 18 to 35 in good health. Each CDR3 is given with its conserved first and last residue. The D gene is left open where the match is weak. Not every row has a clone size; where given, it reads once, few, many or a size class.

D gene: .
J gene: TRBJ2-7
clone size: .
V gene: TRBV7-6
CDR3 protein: CASRLGGTSEQYF
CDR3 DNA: TGTGCCAGCCGCTTGGGCGGGACCTCCGAGCAGTACTTC

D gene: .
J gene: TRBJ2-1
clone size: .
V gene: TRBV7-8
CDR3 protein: CASSLRDGAAYNEQFF
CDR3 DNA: TGTGCCAGCAGCTTAAGGGATGGCGCAGCCTACAATGAGCAGTTCTTC

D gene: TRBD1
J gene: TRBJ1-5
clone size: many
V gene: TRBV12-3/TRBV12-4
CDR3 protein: CASSRDRGRDQPQHF
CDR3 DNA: TGTGCCAGCAGTAGGGACAGGGGGCGCGATCAGCCCCAGCATTTT

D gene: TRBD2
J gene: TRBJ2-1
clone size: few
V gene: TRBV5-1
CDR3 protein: CASSLELAGIYNEQFF
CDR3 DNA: TGCGCCAGCAGCTTGGAACTAGCGGGCATCTACAATGAGCAGTTCTTC

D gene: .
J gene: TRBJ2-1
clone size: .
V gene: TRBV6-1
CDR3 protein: CASDPGLGGKFF
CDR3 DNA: TGTGCCAGCGACCCCGGACTAGGGGGGAAGTTCTTC

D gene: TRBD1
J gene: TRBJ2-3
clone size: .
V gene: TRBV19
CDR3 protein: CASIPVPGTGGRDTQYF
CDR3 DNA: TGTGCCAGTATCCCCGTCCCCGGGACAGGGGGTAGAGATACGCAGTATTTT

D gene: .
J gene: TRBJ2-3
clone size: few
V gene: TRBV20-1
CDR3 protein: CSARPTVDTQYF
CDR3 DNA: TGCAGTGCTAGACCCACAGTCGATACGCAGTATTTT

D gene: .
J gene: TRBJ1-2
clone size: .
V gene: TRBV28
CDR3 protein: CASSLSGEYGYTF
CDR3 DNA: TGTGCCAGCAGTTTGTCGGGGGAGTATGGCTACACCTTC

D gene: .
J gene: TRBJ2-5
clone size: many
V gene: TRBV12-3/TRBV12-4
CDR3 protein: CASSPSGTQYF
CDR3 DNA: TGTGCCAGCAGCCCCTCGGGGACCCAGTACTTC

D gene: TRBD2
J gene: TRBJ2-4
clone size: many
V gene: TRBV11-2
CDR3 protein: CASSLRGGADGRANIQYF
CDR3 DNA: TGTGCCAGCAGCTTGAGAGGGGGGGCTGACGGGAGGGCTAACATTCAGTACTTC

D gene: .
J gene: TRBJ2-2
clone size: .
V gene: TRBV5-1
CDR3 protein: CASSFPLANTGELFF
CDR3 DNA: TGCGCCAGCAGCTTTCCACTAGCGAACACCGGGGAGCTGTTTTTT

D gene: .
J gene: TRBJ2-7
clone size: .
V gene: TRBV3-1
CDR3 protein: CASSQAGRVHEQYF
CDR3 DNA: TGTGCCAGCAGCCAAGCGGGCAGGGTCCACGAGCAGTACTTC

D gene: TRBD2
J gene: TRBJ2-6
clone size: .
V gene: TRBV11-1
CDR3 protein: CASSPPYPGGAGANVLTF
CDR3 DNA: TGTGCCAGCAGCCCCCCCTACCCGGGGGGGGCTGGGGCCAACGTCCTGACTTTC

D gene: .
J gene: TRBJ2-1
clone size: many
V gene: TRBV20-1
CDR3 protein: CSAPVYNEQFF
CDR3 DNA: TGCAGTGCGCCAGTTTACAATGAGCAGTTCTTC

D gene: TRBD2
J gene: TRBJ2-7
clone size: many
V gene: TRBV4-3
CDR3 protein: CASSQSSGSSYEQYF
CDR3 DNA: TGCGCCAGCAGCCAGAGTAGCGGGAGCTCCTACGAGCAGTACTTC

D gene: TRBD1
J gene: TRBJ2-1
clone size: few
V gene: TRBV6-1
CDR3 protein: CASSRTGRYNEQFF
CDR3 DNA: TGTGCCAGCAGTCGGACAGGGCGCTACAATGAGCAGTTCTTC

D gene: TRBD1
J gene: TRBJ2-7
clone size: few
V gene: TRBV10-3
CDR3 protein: CAISGTGGAGEQYF
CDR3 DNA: TGTGCCATCAGTGGGACAGGGGGCGCGGGGGAGCAGTACTTC

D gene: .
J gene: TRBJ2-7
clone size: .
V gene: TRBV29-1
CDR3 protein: CSVEGVGYEQYF
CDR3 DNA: TGCAGCGTTGAAGGCGTAGGCTACGAGCAGTACTTC

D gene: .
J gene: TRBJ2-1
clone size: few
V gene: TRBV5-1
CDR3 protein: CASSLPGRGGAVEQFF
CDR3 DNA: TGCGCCAGCAGCTTGCCTGGTCGTGGGGGGGCCGTTGAGCAGTTCTTC

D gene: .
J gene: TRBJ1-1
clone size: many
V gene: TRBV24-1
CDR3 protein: CATAGRGEAFF
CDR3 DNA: TGTGCCACCGCGGGCAGGGGTGAAGCTTTCTTT

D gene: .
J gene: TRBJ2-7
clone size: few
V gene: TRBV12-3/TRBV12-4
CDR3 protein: CASSIAPSYEQYF
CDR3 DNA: TGTGCCAGCAGTATAGCCCCCAGTTACGAGCAGTACTTC

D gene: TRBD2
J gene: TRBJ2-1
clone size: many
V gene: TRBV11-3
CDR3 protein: CASSAPGLAPYNEQFF
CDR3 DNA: TGTGCCAGCAGCGCACCGGGACTAGCCCCCTACAATGAGCAGTTCTTC

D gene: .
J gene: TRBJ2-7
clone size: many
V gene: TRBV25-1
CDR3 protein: CASSEREPYEQYF
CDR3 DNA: TGTGCCAGCAGTGAGCGGGAACCCTACGAGCAGTACTTC

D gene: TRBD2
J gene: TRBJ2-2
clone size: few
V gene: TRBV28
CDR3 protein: CASSPHASGVGELFF
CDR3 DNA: TGTGCCAGCAGTCCTCACGCTAGCGGGGTCGGGGAGCTGTTTTTT

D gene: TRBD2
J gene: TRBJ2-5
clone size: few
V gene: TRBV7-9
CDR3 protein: CASAVAGPQETQYF
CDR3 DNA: TGTGCCAGCGCCGTAGCGGGACCCCAGGAGACCCAGTACTTC

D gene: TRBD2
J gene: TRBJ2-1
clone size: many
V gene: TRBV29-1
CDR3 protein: CSVDQVASGVF
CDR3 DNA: TGCAGCGTTGATCAGGTCGCCAGCGGGGTCTTC

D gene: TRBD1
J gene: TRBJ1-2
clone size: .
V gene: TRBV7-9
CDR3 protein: CASSPPLTGLGYTF
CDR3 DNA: TGTGCCAGCAGCCCACCCTTGACAGGGCTGGGCTACACCTTC